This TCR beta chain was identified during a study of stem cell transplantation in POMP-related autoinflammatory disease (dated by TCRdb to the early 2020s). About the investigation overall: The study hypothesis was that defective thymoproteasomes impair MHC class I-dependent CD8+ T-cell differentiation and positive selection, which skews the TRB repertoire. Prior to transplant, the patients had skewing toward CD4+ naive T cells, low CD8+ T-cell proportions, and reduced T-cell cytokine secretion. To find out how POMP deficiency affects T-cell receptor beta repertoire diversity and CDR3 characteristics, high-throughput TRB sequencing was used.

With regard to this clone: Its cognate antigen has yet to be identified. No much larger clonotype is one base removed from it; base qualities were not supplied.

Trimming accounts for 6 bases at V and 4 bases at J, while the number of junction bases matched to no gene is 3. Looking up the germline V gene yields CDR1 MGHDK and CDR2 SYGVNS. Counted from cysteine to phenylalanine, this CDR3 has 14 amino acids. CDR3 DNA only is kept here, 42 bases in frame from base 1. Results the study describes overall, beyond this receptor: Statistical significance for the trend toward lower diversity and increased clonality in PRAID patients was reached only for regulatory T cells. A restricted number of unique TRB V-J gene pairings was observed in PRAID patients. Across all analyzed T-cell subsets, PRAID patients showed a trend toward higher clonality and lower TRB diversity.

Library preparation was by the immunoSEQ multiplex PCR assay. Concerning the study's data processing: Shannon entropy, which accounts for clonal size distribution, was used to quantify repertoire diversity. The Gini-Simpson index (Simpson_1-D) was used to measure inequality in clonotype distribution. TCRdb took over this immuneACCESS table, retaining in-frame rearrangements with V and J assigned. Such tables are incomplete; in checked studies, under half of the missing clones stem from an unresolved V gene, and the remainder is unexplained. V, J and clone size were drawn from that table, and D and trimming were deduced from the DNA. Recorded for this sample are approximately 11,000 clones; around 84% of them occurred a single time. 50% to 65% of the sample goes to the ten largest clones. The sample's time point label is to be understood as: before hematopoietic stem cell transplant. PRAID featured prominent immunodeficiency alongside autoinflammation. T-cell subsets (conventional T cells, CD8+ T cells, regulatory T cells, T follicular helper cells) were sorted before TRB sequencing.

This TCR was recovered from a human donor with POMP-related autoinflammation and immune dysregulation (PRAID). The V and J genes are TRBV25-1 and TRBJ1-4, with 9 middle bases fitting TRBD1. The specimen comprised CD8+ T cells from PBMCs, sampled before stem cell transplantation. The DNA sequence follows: TGTGCCAGCAGGGGGACAGGGTATAATGAAAAACTGTTTTTT. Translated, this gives CASRGTGYNEKLFF.